The TCR beta chain described here comes from a study of blood T cell repertoires in COVID-19. Some clones are missing from TCRdb's copy, which holds only in-frame ones; the method was immunoSEQ multiplex PCR. Here the sample spans fewer than 80,000 clones, 79% being singletons. Germline values: CDR1 MNHNY, CDR2 SVGAGI (reference sequence). J was trimmed by 2 bases and V by 2 bases; bases with no gene match: 3. This CDR3 is 15 amino acids long. The sequenced sample was peripheral blood. The chain is built from TRBV6-6 and TRBJ1-3; TRBD1 matches 7 bases. The sequence derives from a woman at least 80 years old with active or convalescent COVID-19. CDR3 bases: TGTGCCAGCAGTTACAGGGGGCAGGCTGGAAACACCATATATTTT. This sequence encodes CASSYRGQAGNTIYF.